Each of the 30 T cell receptor beta chains below was sequenced from the same sample in a study of shared clonotypes between healthy human individuals. Profiled with immunoSEQ multiplex PCR; TCRdb holds only in-frame clones, not every one. Here the sample spans millions of clones, roughly 94% being singletons. CD45RO-negative CD8 cells positively selected for CCR7 made up the naive population, which excluded terminally differentiated effector memory CD45RA+ cells. The sequenced material came from naive CD8+ T cells sorted from blood. The source of these receptors is a man aged 18 to 29 in good health.

As regards this clone: Other DNA sequences within the sample encode an identical CDR3. V is TRBV9 and J is TRBJ1-1; D ambiguous. This CDR3 is built from 13 residues. The ends were cut back, 0 bases at V and 4 bases at J, with 7 bases in the middle. Germline CDR1 reads SGDLS; CDR2 reads YYNGEE. This chain's CDR3 is CASSVGPITEAFF. The CDR3 bases are TGTGCCAGCAGCGTAGGTCCTATCACTGAAGCTTTCTTT.

The chain employs TRBV5-6 and TRBJ2-7; D gene unclear. Germline V gene sequence: CDR1 SGHDT, CDR2 YYEEEE. The CDR3 consists of 13 residues. V was trimmed by 0 bases and J by 8 bases, leaving 12 bases between them. The CDR3, as DNA: TGTGCCAGCAGCTTGGATCGGACCCAGAAGCAGTACTTC. Its protein is CASSLDRTQKQYF.

Notes on this clone: The same CDR3 can be traced to other DNA sequences in this sample. The DNA for the CDR3 is TGCGCCAGCAGCCAACTGAACACCGGGGAGCTGTTTTTT. It is translated as CASSQLNTGELFF. This chain links TRBV4-1 with TRBJ2-2; D ambiguous. CDR3 size: 13 residues. The ends were cut back, 2 bases at V and 1 base at J, with 2 bases in the middle. The V gene's germline CDR1 is MGHRA and CDR2 YSYEKL.

The rearrangement uses TRBV4-1 and TRBJ2-2; 12 positions match TRBD2. The germline V gene has CDR1 MGHRA and CDR2 YSYEKL. The junction had 5 bases not matched to a gene; V was cut back by 1 base and J by 5 bases. The CDR3 has 17 residues. CDR3 region: CASSQGASGGVTGELFF. The CDR3 DNA reads as TGCGCCAGCAGCCAAGGGGCTAGCGGGGGGGTAACCGGGGAGCTGTTTTTT.

This chain links TRBV5-1 with TRBJ2-5; D tentatively fits TRBD1 or TRBD2 (5 bases each). V lost 0 bases and J lost 9, with 30 bases in between. This CDR3 has 19 residues. The germline V gene has CDR1 SGHRS and CDR2 YFSETQ. CDR3 DNA sequence: TGCGCCAGCAGCTTGGGTACTGCTCCCTCTCCCACAGGCGGGTGGTCCCAGTACTTC. Amino acid sequence: CASSLGTAPSPTGGWSQYF.

Comments on this clone: Germline and junction disagree at one end, which may indicate a read error. The chain has TRBV28 and TRBJ1-2; D uncertain. CDR1 and CDR2 from the germline V gene are MDHEN and SYDVKM. The CDR3 is made up of 13 amino acids. CDR3 DNA: TGTGCCAGCACTTTAACGGCGAACTATGGCTACACCTTC. Protein product: CASTLTANYGYTF.

The chain combines TRBV15 with TRBJ1-5, with 10 bases that match TRBD1. This CDR3 is 15 amino acids long. Per the germline V gene, CDR1 is LNHNV and CDR2 is YYDKDF (reference sequence). After removal of 5 bases from V and 2 bases from J, the junction contained 3 bases not matched to a gene. Here the CDR3 reads CATSEGTGGNQPQHF. The CDR3 DNA reads TGTGCCACCAGCGAAGGGACAGGGGGCAATCAGCCCCAGCATTTT. The variable domain in full, completed from reference TRBV15 and TRBJ1-5, reads DAMVIQNPRYQVTQFGKPVTLSCSQTLNHNVMYWYQQKSSQAPKLLFHYYDKDFNNEADTPDNFQSRRPNTSFCFLDIRSPGLGDTAMYLCATSEGTGGNQPQHFGDGTRLSIL.

The chain is built from TRBV9 and TRBJ2-7, with TRBD1 matching 9 bases. J was trimmed by 6 bases and V by 4 bases; bases with no gene match: 11. The CDR3 is 15 residues long. Germline V gene lookup returns CDR1 SGDLS and CDR2 YYNGEE. DNA of the CDR3: TGTGCCAGCAGCCTTTCCGGGACAGGGTTCACCGAGCAGTACTTC. It yields the protein CASSLSGTGFTEQYF. Using reference TRBV9 and TRBJ2-7 for the parts outside the CDR3, the full variable domain is DSGVTQTPKHLITATGQRVTLRCSPRSGDLSVYWYQQSLDQGLQFLIQYYNGEERAKGNILERFSAQQFPDLHSELNLSSLELGDSALYFCASSLSGTGFTEQYFGPGTRLTVT.

The chain employs TRBV7-9 and TRBJ2-1; D perhaps matches TRBD2 (5 bases). The CDR3 spans 12 residues. Germline V gene data show CDR1 as SEHNR and CDR2 as FQNEAQ (reference sequence). V lost 5 bases, J lost 9 bases, and 11 bases lay in between. The CDR3 DNA reads TGTGCCAGCAGCCCCACTAGTGGTGAGCAGTTCTTC. The encoded protein is CASSPTSGEQFF.

The chain is built from TRBV28 and TRBJ1-6; D unclear. Germline V gene lookup returns CDR1 MDHEN and CDR2 SYDVKM. The CDR3 sequence is 13 residues long. Trimming removed 4 bases from V and 6 bases from J, with 7 bases in between. The CDR3 sequence is CASSSDGNSPLHF. In nucleotides, the CDR3 is TGTGCCAGCAGTTCGGACGGTAATTCACCCCTCCACTTT.

The chain combines TRBV7-6 with TRBJ2-7; maybe TRBD2 (6 bases). This CDR3 has 18 residues. V lost 1 base and J 2 bases, leaving 21 bases between the germline ends. Germline values: CDR1 SGHVS, CDR2 FNYEAQ. The CDR3 protein is CASSLEFWSSGVPYEQYF. The CDR3 bases are TGTGCCAGCAGCTTAGAATTTTGGAGTAGCGGTGTGCCCTACGAGCAGTACTTC.

This clone occurred a few times. This chain uses TRBV7-9 with TRBJ1-1, with D possibly TRBD1 on 6 matching bases. Trimming shortened V by 5 bases and J by 7 bases, and 17 bases separated the two germline ends. Germline V gene lookup returns CDR1 SEHNR and CDR2 FQNEAQ (reference sequence). The CDR3 loop spans 14 amino acids. The CDR3 coding sequence is TGTGCCAGCAGCAACGTACCGGGACACCTTGAAGCTTTCTTT. It specifies CASSNVPGHLEAFF.

The V and J genes are TRBV5-1 and TRBJ2-1, with 9 bases that match TRBD2. This CDR3 comprises 13 residues. Germline V lookup: CDR1 SGHRS, CDR2 YFSETQ. Trimming at V came to 4 bases and at J to 13 bases, leaving 9 bases not matched to a gene. The CDR3 nucleotides are TGCGCCAGCAGCCTTAGCGGGAGAGGAGGACAGTTCTTC. It translates to CASSLSGRGGQFF.

The chain carries TRBV5-1 and TRBJ2-2; 7 nucleotides line up with TRBD1. CDR3 length equals 15 residues. The V gene end was trimmed by 6 bases and the J gene end by 8 bases; junction bases not matched to a gene: 13. Germline CDR1 and CDR2: SGHRS and YFSETQ. This CDR3 is CASTIGQVEPGELFF. The CDR3, as DNA: TGCGCCAGCACCATTGGACAGGTAGAACCTGGGGAGCTGTTTTTT.

The rearrangement joins TRBV5-1 to TRBJ1-1; D remains unclear. V was cut by 0 bases and J by 8 bases, with 14 bases left in between. Germline V gene data show CDR1 as SGHRS and CDR2 as YFSETQ. This CDR3 comprises 14 residues. CDR3 protein: CASSLDYHTPEAFF. CDR3 nucleotide sequence: TGCGCCAGCAGCTTGGATTATCACACCCCAGAAGCTTTCTTT.

At least ten counts were recorded for this clone. The chain uses TRBV30 and TRBJ1-6; D is unclear. V was trimmed by 6 bases and J by 0 bases, leaving 9 bases between them. Germline V gives CDR1 GTSNPN, CDR2 SVGIG (reference sequence). The CDR3 spans 14 residues. The CDR3 region is CACLRFSYNSPLHF. DNA for the CDR3: TGTGCCTGCCTACGGTTCTCCTATAATTCACCCCTCCACTTT.

The chain employs TRBV5-5 and TRBJ2-5, with a tentative D call TRBD1 (6 bases). V lost 0 bases to trimming and J lost 0 bases, with 9 bases between them. Germline values: CDR1 SGHKS, CDR2 YYEKEE (reference sequence). The CDR3 is made up of 15 amino acids. CDR3 loop: CASSLVGTHQETQYF. The CDR3 DNA sequence: TGTGCCAGCAGCTTGGTCGGGACACACCAAGAGACCCAGTACTTC.

Points on this clone: The same CDR3 can be traced to other DNA sequences in this sample. The rearrangement links TRBV9 to TRBJ2-1, with D tentatively TRBD1 (6 bases). The V gene lost 0 bases and the J gene lost 3 bases, with 10 bases spanning the gap. The germline V gene encodes CDR1 SGDLS and CDR2 YYNGEE. The CDR3 is made up of 15 amino acids. This CDR3 is CASSVGGGRYNEQFF. The CDR3 coding sequence is TGTGCCAGCAGCGTAGGAGGGGGTCGCTACAATGAGCAGTTCTTC.

The chain uses TRBV9 and TRBJ1-4, with a possible D match to TRBD1 (6 bases). The CDR3 extends over 11 amino acids. The germline V gene has CDR1 SGDLS and CDR2 YYNGEE. The ends were cut back, 4 bases at V and 15 bases at J, with 13 bases in the middle. CDR3 residues: CASSTPGQLFF. CDR3 DNA sequence: TGTGCCAGCAGCACCCCGGGACAATTGTTTTTT.

V is TRBV2 and J is TRBJ1-2, with D possibly matching TRBD1 (6 bases). V shed 6 bases and J shed 4 bases, with 15 bases lying between them. CDR1 is SNHLY and CDR2 is FYNNEI in the germline V gene. This CDR3 has 14 residues. The CDR3 region has the DNA TGTGCCAGCAGCGACCCACAGGGAGCCTATGGCTACACCTTC. Translation: CASSDPQGAYGYTF.

This chain connects TRBV6-5 to TRBJ2-7; TRBD2 might be the D (6 bases). With 7 bases removed from V and 3 bases from J, the gap between germline ends came to 19 bases. The CDR3 is made up of 15 amino acids. Germline loops: CDR1 MNHEY, CDR2 SVGAGI. CDR3 sequence reads: CASTTNPGGNYEQYF. The DNA of the CDR3 is TGTGCCAGCACCACCAACCCTGGAGGGAACTACGAGCAGTACTTC.

The chain employs TRBV11-3 and TRBJ2-7; D is perhaps TRBD1 (5 bases). CDR1 and CDR2 from the germline V gene are SGHNT and YENEEA. The CDR3 length is 13 residues. Trimming left V 4 bases short and J 2 bases short, with 9 bases between. In DNA form, the CDR3 reads TGTGCCAGCAGCTACTCAGGGACCTACGAGCAGTACTTC. Protein sequence: CASSYSGTYEQYF.

The chain joins TRBV11-2 to TRBJ2-7, with 7 bases lining up with TRBD1. With V trimmed by 6 bases and J by 2 bases, 7 bases remained unmatched. Germline CDR1 SGHAT, CDR2 FQNNGV. This CDR3 spans 14 amino acids. CDR3 DNA sequence: TGTGCCAGCAGTAAATGGGACAGCACCTACGAGCAGTACTTC. It specifies CASSKWDSTYEQYF.

The chain joins TRBV7-9 to TRBJ2-3; D not certain. V gave up 3 bases and J gave up 4 bases, with 8 bases separating them. CDR1 and CDR2 from the germline V gene are SEHNR and FQNEAQ (reference sequence). CDR3 length: 13 residues. The CDR3 sequence is CASSFLLADTQYF. Written as DNA, the CDR3 is TGTGCCAGCAGCTTCCTGTTGGCAGATACGCAGTATTTT.

V and J are TRBV7-2 and TRBJ2-2; 7 bases align to TRBD2. The length of the CDR3 is 14 residues. J gave up 6 bases and V 5 bases, and 6 bases lay outside the gene matches. Germline V gene sequence: CDR1 SGHTA, CDR2 FQGNSA. CDR3 sequence (DNA): TGTGCCAGCAGCCCCTCCGGACTAGCCGGGGAGCTGTTTTTT. It specifies CASSPSGLAGELFF.

With respect to this clone: The sample has other DNA sequences that encode this CDR3 too. V gene TRBV9 combines with J gene TRBJ1-1; no clear D. CDR3 size: 14 residues. Trimming took off 2 bases at V and 0 bases at J, with 8 bases between the two ends. CDR1 and CDR2 (germline): SGDLS, YYNGEE. The CDR3 DNA is TGTGCCAGCAGCGTGGGCCCGATGAACACTGAAGCTTTCTTT. As protein: CASSVGPMNTEAFF.

This chain uses TRBV27 with TRBJ1-1; the match to TRBD1 covers 9 bases. CDR1 and CDR2 (germline): MNHEY, SMNVEV (reference sequence). The CDR3 runs 16 residues. Trimming cost V 5 bases and J 0 bases; bases outside gene matches: 7. The CDR3: CASSTGGVTMNTEAFF. The CDR3 DNA sequence: TGTGCCAGCAGTACAGGGGGCGTAACGATGAACACTGAAGCTTTCTTT.

V gene TRBV4-1 combines with J gene TRBJ1-5; D remains ambiguous. Germline loops: CDR1 MGHRA, CDR2 YSYEKL. Deletions cut 3 bases from V and 6 bases from J, with 15 bases between. There are 15 residues in the CDR3. The CDR3 nucleotides are TGCGCCAGCAGCCAGACCGAGACGGAGTCTCAGCCCCAGCATTTT. Translating gives CASSQTETESQPQHF.

The V and J genes are TRBV6-5 and TRBJ2-7, with unresolved D. V was shortened by 6 bases and J by 2 bases, with 14 bases between the two germline ends. The V gene's germline CDR1 is MNHEY and CDR2 SVGAGI. The CDR3 loop spans 14 amino acids. CDR3 amino acids: CASSLTPSPYEQYF. The CDR3 DNA is TGTGCCAGCAGCCTGACTCCTTCCCCCTACGAGCAGTACTTC.

This CDR3 reads CASSLGEGQPQHF. The CDR3 bases are TGTGCCAGCAGCTTAGGGGAGGGACAGCCCCAGCATTTT. This chain joins TRBV7-9 and TRBJ1-5; no clear D. The CDR3 consists of 13 residues. Germline V gives CDR1 SEHNR, CDR2 FQNEAQ (reference sequence). Trimming left V 1 base short and J 7 bases short, with 8 bases between.